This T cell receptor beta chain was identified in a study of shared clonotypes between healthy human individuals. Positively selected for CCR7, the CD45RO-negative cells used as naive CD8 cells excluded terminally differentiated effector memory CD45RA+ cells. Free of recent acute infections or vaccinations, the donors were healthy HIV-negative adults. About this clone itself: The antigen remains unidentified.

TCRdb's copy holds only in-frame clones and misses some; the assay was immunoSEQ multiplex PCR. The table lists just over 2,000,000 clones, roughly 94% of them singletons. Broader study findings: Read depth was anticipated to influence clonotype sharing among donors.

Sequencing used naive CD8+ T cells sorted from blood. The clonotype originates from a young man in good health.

CDR3: CASSPPGTGNYGYTF. DNA for the CDR3: TGTGCCAGCTCACCACCGGGGACGGGTAACTATGGCTACACCTTC. This chain uses TRBV18 with TRBJ1-2; D may be TRBD1 (5 bases). Trimming left V 0 bases short and J 1 base short, with 9 bases between. The CDR3 has 15 amino acids. The germline V gene has CDR1 KGHSH and CDR2 LQKENI.